Listed below are T cell receptor beta chains from one sample, sequenced in a study of blood T cell repertoires in COVID-19. Data came from immunoSEQ multiplex PCR; TCRdb stores just in-frame clones and leaves some out. The profile shows around 200,000 clones, approximately 87% of them singletons. Specimen: PBMCs or T cells enriched from blood (not recorded which). The receptors here all came from a woman between 45 and 65 years old in a cohort exposed to, infected with or recovered from COVID-19 (not recorded which). Both conserved end residues are part of each CDR3. The D gene is left open where the match is weak. Where a row states a size, it is once, few, many or the class of an expanded clone; other rows omit it.

d_call clone_size j_call v_call cdr3_nt cdr3_aa
TRBD1 . TRBJ2-7 TRBV28 TGTGCCAGCAGAGGACAGGGGAAACGCGAGCAGTACTTC CASRGQGKREQYF
. once TRBJ1-5 TRBV6-1 TGTGCCAGCAGTGAAAACAGGGGCAATCAGCCCCAGCATTTT CASSENRGNQPQHF
. . TRBJ2-1 TRBV27 TGTGCCAGCAGTCTTCCACGCGGGACAGACTCCTACAATGAGCAGTTCTTC CASSLPRGTDSYNEQFF
TRBD1 once TRBJ1-3 TRBV18 TGTGCCAGCTCACCTTCGCCCGGGCTACAGGGGCGGTCTGGAAACACCATATATTTT CASSPSPGLQGRSGNTIYF
TRBD1 . TRBJ2-7 TRBV7-9 TGTGCCAGCAGCGGGCCGGACAGGGGCTACGAGCAGTACTTC CASSGPDRGYEQYF
. . TRBJ1-2 TRBV19 TGTGCCACTAACCGACGGAGTTCAGGAGGAGGCTATGGCTACACCTTC CATNRRSSGGGYGYTF
. . TRBJ1-1 TRBV7-9 TGTGCCAGCAGCTTAGACGTGGGCTCGGAAGCTTTCTTT CASSLDVGSEAFF
. once TRBJ1-1 TRBV5-8 TGTGCCAGCAGCTTGAGAGGGAGCTTGAACACTGAAGCTTTCTTT CASSLRGSLNTEAFF
TRBD1 . TRBJ2-2 TRBV4-1 TGCGCCAGCAGCCAAACACAGGGGTTCAGGACCGGGGAGCTGTTTTTT CASSQTQGFRTGELFF
. . TRBJ2-5 TRBV7-2 TGTGCCAGCAGCTTAGCGGGGGGGGCCTGGGGTCCCGAGACCCAGTACTTC CASSLAGGAWGPETQYF
TRBD1 . TRBJ1-5 TRBV5-1 TGCGCCAGCATCCAGTTTCGGTCAGGGGGCGTCAAGAATCAGCCCCAGCATTTT CASIQFRSGGVKNQPQHF
. . TRBJ1-6 TRBV19 TGTGCCACCCTCGGGGGGACCAATTCACCCCTCCACTTT CATLGGTNSPLHF
. . TRBJ2-3 TRBV28 TGTGCCAGCAGTTTAGCGGGGGCCCCAGATACGCAGTATTTT CASSLAGAPDTQYF
. once TRBJ1-6 TRBV5-1 TGCGCCAGCACCTCGGGACATCCTAATTCACCCCTCCACTTT CASTSGHPNSPLHF
. . TRBJ1-4 TRBV4-3 TGCGCCAGCAGCCAAGACCCAGGGGCGAGCTACAATGAAAAACTGTTTTTT CASSQDPGASYNEKLFF
. . TRBJ2-1 TRBV4-2 TGTGCCAGCAGCCAAGCCCTAGTCTACAATGAGCAGTTCTTC CASSQALVYNEQFF
. few TRBJ1-1 TRBV11-1 TGTGCCAGCAGCTTACCTCTGAACACTGAAGCTTTCTTT CASSLPLNTEAFF
TRBD1 . TRBJ1-3 TRBV5-1 TGCGCCAGCAGCCCAGGCGGGACAGCCACATTTTTCTCTGGAAACACCATATATTTT CASSPGGTATFFSGNTIYF
TRBD1 . TRBJ2-1 TRBV7-9 TGTGCCAGCAGCCCGGACAGGGGAGCCTACAATGAGCAGTTCTTC CASSPDRGAYNEQFF
TRBD1 . TRBJ2-3 TRBV19 TGTGCCAGTAGTATCAGGGGGCGAAAGGCAGATACGCAGTATTTT CASSIRGRKADTQYF
TRBD1 . TRBJ1-5 TRBV5-5 TGTGCCAGCAGCCCCAGCGGGACAGGACTTAGCAATCAGCCCCAGCATTTT CASSPSGTGLSNQPQHF
. . TRBJ2-5 TRBV6-5 TGTGCCAGCAGTTACTCGACAGGCCAAGAGACCCAGTACTTC CASSYSTGQETQYF
. . TRBJ2-2 TRBV9 TGTGCCAGCAGCGTAGAACTAGCCATGTTCCCGAACACCGGGGAGCTGTTTTTT CASSVELAMFPNTGELFF
TRBD2 . TRBJ2-3 TRBV7-2 TGTGCCAGCAGCCCTCAAGCGGGGATAAGTGCAGATACGCAGTATTTT CASSPQAGISADTQYF
TRBD1 once TRBJ1-6 TRBV3-1/TRBV3-2 TGTGCCAGCAGCTTTACGGGACAGCCTAATTCACCCCTCCACTTT CASSFTGQPNSPLHF
TRBD1 . TRBJ1-3 TRBV2 TGTGGCACACAGGGGGATGGAAACACCATATATTTT CGTQGDGNTIYF
TRBD1 few TRBJ1-2 TRBV6-5 TGTGCCAGCAGTTCCGGGACAGGGGGTTATGGCTACACCTTC CASSSGTGGYGYTF
. . TRBJ2-7 TRBV18 TGTGCCAGCTCACTACAGGGTTGGGGCTACGAGCAGTACTTC CASSLQGWGYEQYF
TRBD1 . TRBJ2-1 TRBV28 TGTGCCAGCAGCTTGGGACAGGGGGTGGATAATGAGCAGTTCTTC CASSLGQGVDNEQFF
TRBD1 . TRBJ2-7 TRBV9 TGTGCCAGCAGCACGACAGGGTATGCCTACGAGCAGTACTTC CASSTTGYAYEQYF
TRBD1 . TRBJ1-2 TRBV20-1 TGCAGTGCTAGTAGGGACAGGCTAGGGGATGGCTACACCTTC CSASRDRLGDGYTF
. once TRBJ2-3 TRBV7-9 TGTGCCAGCAGCCTCACTGGGGACACCGTCGATACGCAGTATTTT CASSLTGDTVDTQYF
TRBD1 . TRBJ2-5 TRBV30 TGTGCCTGGAGTGGGACAGGCCAAGAGACCCAGTACTTC CAWSGTGQETQYF
. . TRBJ1-4 TRBV14 TGTGCCAGCAGCCAAGATTGGCAGAAACTGTTTTTT CASSQDWQKLFF
. few TRBJ2-7 TRBV27 TGTGCCAGCAGTTTCCGACTGGATACCTCCTACGAGCAGTACTTC CASSFRLDTSYEQYF
. . TRBJ1-6 TRBV4-1 TGCGCCAGCAGCCCACATTCTTCACCCCTCCACTTT CASSPHSSPLHF
. . TRBJ1-5 TRBV7-2 TGTGCCAGCAGTCGGGACACCGTATCCAATCAGCCCCAGCATTTT CASSRDTVSNQPQHF
TRBD2 . TRBJ2-1 TRBV5-1 TGCGCCAGCAGCCGAACGGGGGGGCGCGGCAATGAGCAGTTCTTC CASSRTGGRGNEQFF
. . TRBJ1-5 TRBV30 TGTGCCTGGACAGGACAGCTCAATCAGCCCCAGCATTTT CAWTGQLNQPQHF
TRBD1 . TRBJ2-7 TRBV5-1 TGCGCCAGCAGCCTAATAGGACAGGGAGCACTCGAGCAGTACTTC CASSLIGQGALEQYF
TRBD1 . TRBJ1-6 TRBV7-8 TGTGCCAGCAGCTTAAGGGACAGGATTTCACCCCTCCACTTT CASSLRDRISPLHF
. . TRBJ2-5 TRBV9 TGTGCCAGCAGCTCCCGGACATTGCCCCAAGAGACCCAGTACTTC CASSSRTLPQETQYF
. . TRBJ2-3 TRBV7-2 TGTGCCAGCAGCTCCCTAGGGCGGGTGAGCACAGATACGCAGTATTTT CASSSLGRVSTDTQYF
TRBD1 . TRBJ1-1 TRBV6-2/TRBV6-3 TGTGCCAGCAGTCAGGGGGCGCGGACTGAAGCTTTCTTT CASSQGARTEAFF
TRBD1 few TRBJ2-5 TRBV27 TGTGCCAGCAGTTCCCAACCGGACAGGCCCCAAGAGACCCAGTACTTC CASSSQPDRPQETQYF
TRBD2 . TRBJ2-7 TRBV13 TGTGCCAGCAGCCCCCCGAGCGGGGGAATAGATAGGCGAAGATACGAGCAGTACTTC CASSPPSGGIDRRRYEQYF
. . TRBJ1-2 TRBV4-3 TGCGCCAGCAGCCAAGATTCCTGGGTGAGAGGAAATGGCTACACCTTC CASSQDSWVRGNGYTF
. . TRBJ1-2 TRBV6-5 TGTGCCGGCGGGCCCCGGGGTGGCTACACCTTC CAGGPRGGYTF
TRBD1 . TRBJ1-2 TRBV9 TGTGCCAGCAGCACCCTCCCGACAGGGGGTTCTATCTATGGCTACACCTTC CASSTLPTGGSIYGYTF
. . TRBJ1-2 TRBV4-1 TGCGCCAGCAGCCAAGATCCGGACAGTGTAACTATGAGCTACACCTTC CASSQDPDSVTMSYTF
TRBD1 . TRBJ2-7 TRBV29-1 TGCAGCGTTGAGACCGGGACAGGGGCCTACGAGCAGTACTTC CSVETGTGAYEQYF
. . TRBJ1-1 TRBV6-5 TGTGCCAGCGGAGGGGATACTGAAGCTTTCTTT CASGGDTEAFF
. . TRBJ1-2 TRBV7-2 TGTGCCAGCAGCTTAGAGCGGGGTTACAGTGGCTACACCTTC CASSLERGYSGYTF